What follows are 4 T cell receptor beta chains derived from one specimen sequenced in a study of T cells in Graves' hyperthyroidism and ophthalmopathy. Template material for amplifying TCR beta CDR3 regions consisted of RNA transcripts. HTBI primers were the set used in a first-round RT-PCR of the TCR CDR3. TCRdb processed the multiplex PCR reads anew with MiXCR; each CDR3 protein has one entry. Altogether almost 350,000 distinct CDR3 sequences are present, about a sixth being singletons, with the ten largest covering 15% to 18%. The sequenced material came from blood. The receptors shown here come from a woman between 40 and 50 years old with Graves' ophthalmopathy.

This clonotype has ten or more counts. J is TRBJ1-1 and V is TRBV7-2; D not certain. V was trimmed by 4 bases and J by 1 base, leaving 13 bases between them. The germline gives CDR1 SGHTA, CDR2 FQGNSA. This CDR3 spans 15 amino acids. CDR3 bases: TGTGCCAGCAGCTCTACCAGTATATCGAACACTGAAGCTTTCTTT. Its protein product is CASSSTSISNTEAFF.

This clonotype was recorded at least ten times. The V gene is TRBV18, the J gene TRBJ1-1, with D unresolved. V was shortened by 3 bases and J by 4 bases, with 12 bases between the two germline ends. CDR1 is KGHSH, CDR2 LQKENI, per germline. CDR3 length: 14 residues. As DNA, the CDR3 is TGTGCCAGCTCACCTTCAAGCTGGGGCACTGAAGCTTTCTTT. Amino acid sequence: CASSPSSWGTEAFF.

The sample holds a few counts of this clonotype. The junction differs from germline at one of its ends, possibly a read error. The rearrangement links TRBV28 to TRBJ1-2; D call uncertain. CDR3 size: 12 residues. Germline assignment: CDR1 MDHEN and CDR2 SYDVKM. The CDR3, as DNA: TGTGCCAGCATTTTAAAGGTCTATGGCTACATCTTC. Amino acids: CASILKVYGYIF.

This clonotype occurred many times. The chain joins TRBV18 to TRBJ1-1; D remains ambiguous. The V gene's germline CDR1 is KGHSH and CDR2 LQKENI. This CDR3 contains 13 residues. V was trimmed by 2 bases and J by 11 bases, leaving 15 bases between them. In DNA, the CDR3 is TGTGCCAGCTCACCAATGAAGGGCCAAGAGGCTTTCTTT. Protein product: CASSPMKGQEAFF.